This TCR beta chain came from a study of vaccination and CD4 T cells after COVID-19. Study at large: Once diagnosed, patients had post-COVID samples drawn a median about 110 days later (range 35 to 161). Sampling that followed vaccination took place a median around 71 days after dose two, within a range of 14 to 241.

Sample treatment: roughly 11-day PBMC culture with coronavirus spike peptide pools or control peptides (ViraFEST assay). Peptide pool stimulation in ViraFEST expanded antigen-specific T cells, whose TCRs were then sequenced. Positive PCR results dated from March to December 2020, before the US Alpha, Beta and Delta variants. The CDR3 consists of 15 residues. Germline lookup yields CDR1 ENHRY and CDR2 SYGVKD. V shed 5 bases and J shed 6 bases, with 17 bases lying between them. Concerning this clonotype: Its antigen is currently unknown.

With the Oncomine TCR Beta short-read assay, DNA from cultured CD4+ T cells was sequenced. TCRdb processed the PCR reads anew with MiXCR; each CDR3 protein has one entry. The table lists over 10,000 distinct CDR3 sequences, approximately 60% of them singletons. The chain carries TRBV10-3 and TRBJ2-1, with D possibly being TRBD2 (5 bases). This sequence originates from a human donor who had recovered from COVID-19. The source material was CD4+ T cells from blood, cultured in vitro. CDR3: CAISSQVGSPNEQFF. CDR3 in DNA: TGTGCCATCAGTAGTCAAGTGGGGAGTCCCAATGAGCAGTTCTTC.